The sequence of this T cell receptor beta chain was determined in a study of response to subunit inactivated influenza vaccine. Findings and caveats of the study: Few new T cells, the authors suggested, are recruited by each seasonal influenza vaccination.

TCRdb redid the calling of the RT-PCR reads with MiXCR, one entry per CDR3 protein. The table records 500,000 to 750,000 distinct CDR3 sequences, around 15% of them present only once. This CDR3 is built from 15 residues. CDR1 and CDR2 (germline): MNHNS, SASEGT. The ends lost 6 bases at V and 10 bases at J; junction bases unmatched: 14. Points on this clonotype: As yet, its antigen is unknown.

The material was PBMCs from blood, obtained 12 days after vaccination. This TCR was sampled from a man aged 45-65 years who received an inactivated influenza vaccine. J is TRBJ2-4 and V is TRBV6-1; 8 bases agree with TRBD1. In DNA form, the CDR3 reads TGTGCCAGCAGACCGACAGGGGACCCGATCGGGATTCAGTACTTC. Residues: CASRPTGDPIGIQYF.